This TCR beta chain was found in a study of cytomegalovirus exposure and HLA in healthy donors (dated by TCRdb to 2016 to 2017). A note on the overall study: An earlier analysis of under 600 of the donors reported about 290 Gb of sequence data and 100 million to 140 million unique TCR beta sequences from 150 million to 200 million T cells. Every repertoire in the discovery cohort had been generated on one and the same sequencing platform. A later analysis re-analyzed previously published TCR beta repertoires from 666 donors and added high-resolution HLA genotyping to study TCR occurrence patterns. The genetic ancestry cluster associated with self-reported Caucasian donors included approximately 85% of the approximately 410 genotyped donors. A later genetic analysis took genome-wide SNP genotypes for about three fifths of the 666 donors and used that subset as a discovery cohort. To predict cytomegalovirus infection status, the study combined high-throughput TCR immunosequencing, statistical association of individual TCRs with disease status, and machine learning. A separate validation cohort of some 130 different subjects was used in addition to the roughly 700-subject first cohort. Typing coverage differed by locus: A, B, C, DRB1 and DQB1 were typed in roughly 620-630 donors, DQA1 in 522, DPA1 in approximately 610, and DPB1 in 450 to 490. HLA typing covered class I and class II loci at four-digit resolution. Across 398 genotyped donors of the cohort, an average of approximately 240,000 unique TCR beta nucleotide sequences per donor were sequenced, and 15% to 20% of those sequences were non-productive. Donor age, sex, ethnicity and CMV serostatus were collected together with the repertoire data. Roughly five DR-DQ haplotypes were handled as single units for association and clustering because linkage in the cohort was strong. To decide whether each TCR beta V gene segment behaved as functional or pseudogenic, an earlier analysis of over 500 of the donors relied on high-throughput TCR beta sequencing. An early release covering roughly 580 HLA-typed donors comprised about 300 gigabases of sequencing data and 85 million or so unique TCR sequences. The study aimed to test whether cataloging public T cell receptors could reveal signatures of past pathogen exposure. The T cell repertoires of under 750 subjects were profiled by immunosequencing and related to cytomegalovirus serostatus. Rather than using new phenotypic data, the later analysis identified candidate immune exposures from TCR beta sequences and from how often those sequences occurred across donors.

Overall study results and their limits: Compared with the approximately 720-donor mean, donors in an Asian-associated ancestry cluster had fewer N-insertions in productive TCRs, according to a later genetic analysis. In an earlier analysis of some 500 of the donors, most TCR beta V segments appeared in productive rearrangements about 87% or about 30% of the time, broadly matching IMGT annotations. A group of highly shared sequence variants was considered likely to be a technical artifact of the sequencing pipeline. Because HLA typing was missing for some donors at each locus, association tests included only the typed subset. A later analysis found that HLA-associated TCR beta chains were more clonally expanded and had lower generation probabilities than equally common non-associated chains. Most TCR sequences were observed very rarely across donors, whereas some public TCRs were present in many individuals. The presence/absence analyses assumed that sequencing depth was roughly uniform across donors, and that assumption may not be true. At a false discovery rate of 0.05, a later analysis linked 16,951 TCR beta sequences to specific HLA alleles. According to a later analysis, most CMV-associated TCR beta chains appeared to be HLA-restricted, and the HLA associations seemed to be driven largely by CMV exposure. The cohort was sequenced for TCR beta chains only, and without alpha or paired-chain data the features that could be detected were limited. A later genetic analysis associated a missense DCLRE1C variant with V-gene and J-gene trimming of TCR beta chains, and an independent cohort replicated the association. Because counts were too low, more than 15 rarely observed V segments, including chromosome 9 orphons, were excluded from the earlier analysis of 587 of the donors. Cytomegalovirus status was reported to be diagnosed by the classifier with high specificity and sensitivity in both the original and validation cohorts. Some IMGT-functional V segments, including TRBV6-2 and TRBV6-3, could not be told apart with the 87-base-pair reads, so those segments were excluded. Linkage disequilibrium might explain the correlated functional status among segregating V segments, but an unknown experimental factor could not be excluded. The study gave a list of 150 to 200 TCR beta chains associated with cytomegalovirus. A further reported finding was that TCR beta sequences accurately predicted the HLA-A and HLA-B alleles for most subjects in the first cohort. The authors suggested that the approach could potentially be generalized to other disease states and immunological phenotypes. According to a later analysis, parvovirus B19, influenza, CMV and Epstein-Barr virus appeared linked to several top co-occurrence clusters. In a later analysis, the rate of TCR association differed among HLA loci, with DRB1 alleles having the most associated TCRs and HLA-C alleles having the fewest. For the cohort, immune exposure information was limited to CMV serostatus. Three of the identified cytomegalovirus-associated TCR beta chains were confirmed in vitro to be specific for cytomegalovirus antigens. When HLA alleles, especially DR and DQ, strongly co-occurred, attributing TCR associations to individual alleles was difficult.

The library came from the immunoSEQ multiplex PCR assay. The multiplex PCR relied on a mix of 60 forward primers for TCR Vbeta segments and 13 reverse primers for TCR Jbeta segments. A multiplex PCR assay on genomic DNA amplified the CDR3 region of rearranged TCR beta genes. The amplified TCR beta libraries were sequenced on the Illumina HiSeq System as 87-base-pair reads. For the original study's pipeline: A later analysis tallied around 82 million unique TCR beta chains across the 666 repertoires, and around 9.9 million of those chains were shared by two or more donors. Raw reads were error-corrected and collapsed into unique sequences by a nearest-neighbor algorithm in which closely related sequences were merged to remove PCR and sequencing errors. To assign V, D and J gene segments, CDR3 sequences were aligned to IMGT reference sequences. Each retained sequence needed at least a six-nucleotide match to both a V gene segment and a J gene segment. A rearrangement counted as productive if the CDR3 had no stop codons and remained in frame with V and J, and every other rearrangement counted as non-productive. Following IMGT convention, CDR3 was defined as the stretch from the second conserved V-encoded cysteine up to the conserved J-encoded phenylalanine. In an earlier analysis of more than 550 of the donors, sequences lacking an unambiguous match to a single V gene segment were excluded. An earlier analysis of several hundred of the donors classified V segments as functional when productive rearrangements were above 56.7% and as segregating when the standard deviation between donors was above 5%. A statistical classification framework was built for diagnosing cytomegalovirus status from the catalog of TCR beta chain sequences. In a later analysis, TCR nucleotide sequences were compared against IMGT/GENE-DB human TR gene sequences so that V and J genes could be assigned. Using the TCRdist pipeline, a later analysis assigned CDR3 sequences along with most-parsimonious VDJ recombination scenarios. In a later analysis, every TCR beta chain was defined by the combination of its CDR3 amino acid sequence and its V-gene family, and reads without a unique V-gene family were dropped. To address suspected cross-contamination and a sequencing artifact, a later analysis removed roughly 580 highly shared, low-generation-probability nucleotide sequences. In a later analysis, a clonal expansion index was calculated for each public chain from normalized within-repertoire ranks of inferred template counts. A later analysis computed generation probabilities with a VDJ recombination model fitted to out-of-frame rearrangements, and checked the results against IGoR. A later analysis scored TCR-TCR, TCR-HLA and TCR-CMV co-occurrence with hypergeometric tests, applying a repertoire-size bias correction to TCR pairs. To estimate false discovery rates, a later analysis permuted the HLA or CMV assignments 20 times. In a later analysis, co-occurring TCRs were grouped using DBSCAN, and TCRdist sequence similarity was added for clustering within HLA-allele-positive subsets. Repertoires with fewer than 30,000 or more than 120,000 public chains, plus five repertoires with anomalous nucleotide sharing, were excluded from co-occurrence clustering. TCRdb mirrors the immuneACCESS table, restricted to in-frame sequences. Some clones are absent from its copies; in checked studies, under half trace to an unresolved V gene, and the reason for the others is unknown. D and trimming were read from the DNA, whereas the V and J calls and clone size are those reported in that table. The sample table lists 170,000 or so clones, 80% to 90% of them with a count of one. About 4.9% of the sample lies in the top ten.

Worth noting for this clone: Its antigen is not yet known. Base qualities are not at hand, and no much larger clone is one base apart.

The cohort was made up of approximately 670 healthy bone marrow donors. At the time of sampling, all cohort members were nominally healthy, though unrecorded immune exposures were likely present. The donor tested CMV seropositive and was one of the 289 seropositive cohort members. A peripheral blood sample was provided by each donor, and peripheral blood mononuclear cells were used for TCR beta sequencing. The Qiagen DNeasy Blood Extraction Kit was used to extract genomic DNA from the blood cell samples. The CDR3 has 16 amino acids, counting the end cysteine and phenylalanine. Only the CDR3 DNA stays, 48 bases, in frame from base 1. V is reduced by 1 base and J by 1 base, leaving a spacing of 13 bases between them. Sequences SEHNR (CDR1) and FQNEAQ (CDR2) are obtained from the germline V gene (reference sequence).

Source material: PBMCs. The rearrangement joined TRBV7-9 to TRBJ1-1, with a weak D call of TRBD1 (6 bases match). The source of this sequence is a girl aged 5 to 17 in good health and CMV-seropositive. CDR3 protein: CASSLDQGRRNTEAFF. The sequenced DNA: TGTGCCAGCAGCTTAGATCAGGGGCGTAGGAACACTGAAGCTTTCTTT.